This TCR beta chain was recorded in a study of somatic mutations in cytotoxic T cells in rheumatoid arthritis. Study conclusions and caveats: There was no knowledge of the antigen targets of the expanded CD8+ clones.

The protocol was immunoSEQ multiplex PCR, while the TCRdb copy is restricted to in-frame clones and leaves out a portion. In the table there are about 4,200 clones, around 70% of which are singletons. J lost 1 base, V lost 2 bases, and 2 bases had no gene match. CDR3 length equals 16 residues. CDR1 and CDR2 from the germline V gene are LNHDA and SQIVND (reference sequence). Of note for this clone: Its antigen is not identified.

The origin of this receptor is an adult with rheumatoid arthritis. What was sequenced was CD8+ T cells sorted from blood. The chain employs TRBV19 and TRBJ1-1, with 12 positions matching TRBD1. The CDR3 protein is CASSIWDRGRNTEAFF. In nucleotides, the CDR3 is TGTGCCAGTAGTATATGGGACAGGGGGCGGAACACTGAAGCTTTCTTT.